These 25 T cell receptor beta chains originate from one sample sequenced in a study of blood T cell repertoires in COVID-19. Measured with immunoSEQ multiplex PCR; TCRdb has only the in-frame clones, and not every one. The top ten hold about 17% of the sample, which has roughly 190,000 clones, more than 65% seen once. Sequenced: PBMCs or T cells enriched from blood (not recorded which). These receptors were taken from a woman aged 45 to 65 with acute COVID-19.

The chain uses TRBV2 and TRBJ2-7; possibly TRBD2 for D (6 bases). V lost 7 bases and J 9 bases, leaving 10 bases between the germline ends. Germline CDR1 and CDR2: SNHLY and FYNNEI. This CDR3 spans 10 amino acids. The CDR3 sequence is CASMEGGQYV. In nucleotides, the CDR3 is TGTGCCAGCATGGAGGGAGGGCAGTACGTC.

The chain carries TRBV18 and TRBJ1-1, with unresolved D. Per germline, CDR1 KGHSH and CDR2 LQKENI. V gave up 4 bases and J gave up 6 bases, with 18 bases separating them. The CDR3 is 15 amino acids. The CDR3 is CASSLVARPGAEAFF. For the CDR3, the DNA is TGTGCCAGCTCACTAGTAGCTCGCCCCGGGGCTGAAGCTTTCTTT.

The V and J genes are TRBV5-1 and TRBJ2-5; perhaps TRBD1 as D (5 bases). Trimming removed 2 bases at V and 1 base at J, with 12 bases between. The CDR3 has 15 residues. Germline CDR1 is SGHRS and CDR2 is YFSETQ. CDR3 sequence reads: CASSLQVSAQETQYF. DNA for the CDR3: TGCGCCAGCAGCTTACAGGTCTCGGCCCAAGAGACCCAGTACTTC.

This rearrangement joins TRBV7-3 to TRBJ2-2, with 7 nucleotides matching TRBD1. The J segment lost 6 bases and the V segment lost 4 bases, leaving 5 bases of the junction unmatched. CDR1 and CDR2 (germline): SGHTA, FQGTGA. CDR3 length: 14 amino acids. The CDR3 sequence is CASSSTGTAGELFF. CDR3 sequence (DNA): TGTGCCAGCAGCTCCACCGGGACAGCCGGGGAGCTGTTTTTT.

This clone has only one observation. The genes are TRBV7-8 and TRBJ1-2; 9 bases line up with TRBD1. The CDR3 runs to 14 residues. V dropped 4 bases and J dropped 5; count of bases not matched to a gene: 5. CDR1 is SGHVS, CDR2 FQNEAQ, per germline. This chain's CDR3 is CASSSDRGSYGYTF. CDR3 coding DNA: TGTGCCAGCAGCTCGGACAGGGGATCTTATGGCTACACCTTC.

The chain couples TRBV2 to TRBJ2-4; 8 nucleotides line up with TRBD1. The germline V gene has CDR1 SNHLY and CDR2 FYNNEI. With 3 bases clipped from V and 7 bases from J, the junction kept 5 bases outside the gene matches. CDR3 length: 14 residues. CDR3: CASSERQGMNIQYF. CDR3 coding DNA: TGTGCCAGCAGTGAGAGACAGGGGATGAACATTCAGTACTTC.

The rearrangement links TRBV7-3 to TRBJ2-3, with D possibly matching TRBD2 (6 bases). V was pared by 4 bases and J by 2 bases, with 22 bases between. The CDR3 spans 18 residues. Per germline, CDR1 SGHTA and CDR2 FQGTGA. Here the CDR3 DNA reads TGTGCCAGCAGCTCCGTCTCAAACCGGGACTCCTCCACAGATACGCAGTATTTT. Translating it yields CASSSVSNRDSSTDTQYF. Supplemented by reference TRBV7-3 and TRBJ2-3, the full variable domain reads GAGVSQTPSNKVTEKGKYVELRCDPISGHTALYWYRQSLGQGPEFLIYFQGTGAADDSGLPNDRFFAVRPEGSVSTLKIQRTERGDSAVYLCASSSVSNRDSSTDTQYFGPGTRLTVL.

The genes are TRBV7-8 and TRBJ2-5; TRBD1 matches 8 bases. The length of the CDR3 is 16 residues. The germline V gene encodes CDR1 SGHVS and CDR2 FQNEAQ. J was trimmed by 1 base and V by 5 bases; bases with no gene match: 9. The CDR3 region is CASSALGTGPQETQYF. The CDR3 coding sequence is TGTGCCAGCAGCGCCCTCGGGACAGGTCCCCAAGAGACCCAGTACTTC.

This clone appeared a few times. The rearrangement joins TRBV18 to TRBJ1-2; 9 bases agree with TRBD1. The CDR3 is made up of 18 amino acids. Germline V lookup: CDR1 KGHSH, CDR2 LQKENI. V was pared by 3 bases and J by 0 bases, with 11 bases of the junction left unmatched. This chain's CDR3 is CASSPGGTRDRANYGYTF. For the CDR3, the DNA is TGTGCCAGCTCACCTGGGGGAACCCGGGACAGGGCTAACTATGGCTACACCTTC. Based on the CDR3 plus reference TRBV18 and TRBJ1-2, the full variable domain is NAGVMQNPRHLVRRRGQEARLRCSPMKGHSHVYWYRQLPEEGLKFMVYLQKENIIDESGMPKERFSAEFPKEGPSILRIQQVVRGDSAAYFCASSPGGTRDRANYGYTFGSGTRLTVV.

The chain links TRBV19 to TRBJ1-5; no firm D call. Trimming removed 6 bases from V and 4 bases from J, with 16 bases in between. In germline, CDR1 is LNHDA, CDR2 SQIVND (reference sequence). The CDR3 is made up of 15 amino acids. CDR3 residues: CASSRREGPNQPQHF. DNA for the CDR3: TGTGCCAGTAGCCGTAGGGAGGGCCCGAATCAGCCCCAGCATTTT.

This clone was seen more than once but under ten times. The CDR3 spells CASSFRGQGANEQFF. The CDR3 DNA is TGTGCCAGCAGTTTCCGTGGGCAGGGGGCAAATGAGCAGTTCTTC. The genes are TRBV28 and TRBJ2-1; 8 positions match TRBD1. Germline V gene data show CDR1 as MDHEN and CDR2 as SYDVKM. V lost 3 bases to trimming and J lost 7 bases; unmatched junction nucleotides: 8. The CDR3 totals 15 residues. Combining the CDR3 with reference TRBV28 and TRBJ2-1 gives the whole variable domain DVKVTQSSRYLVKRTGEKVFLECVQDMDHENMFWYRQDPGLGLRLIYFSYDVKMKEKGDIPEGYSVSREKKERFSLILESASTNQTSMYLCASSFRGQGANEQFFGPGTRLTVL.

This chain joins TRBV28 and TRBJ1-1; no definite D call. Germline CDR1 MDHEN, CDR2 SYDVKM. This CDR3 region has 14 residues. V lost 2 bases, J lost 2 bases, and 9 bases lay in between. The DNA for the CDR3 is TGTGCCAGCAGTTTACACGGACTAAACACTGAAGCTTTCTTT. The encoded protein is CASSLHGLNTEAFF.

The J gene is TRBJ2-5, the V gene TRBV5-1, with D maybe TRBD2 (6 bases). Germline CDR1 reads SGHRS; CDR2 reads YFSETQ. V dropped 4 bases and J dropped 5 bases, with 18 bases sitting between them. CDR3 size: 15 residues. The chain's CDR3 is CASSPALGLAETQYF. The CDR3 DNA follows: TGCGCCAGCAGCCCCGCGCTGGGCCTAGCGGAGACCCAGTACTTC.

This clone was seen more than once but under ten times. This chain's CDR3 is CASSYDRGRFGELFF. The CDR3 bases are TGTGCCAGTAGTTACGACAGGGGGCGCTTCGGGGAGCTGTTTTTT. The chain couples TRBV19 to TRBJ2-2; 10 bases line up with TRBD1. The CDR3 is made up of 15 amino acids. Per germline, CDR1 LNHDA and CDR2 SQIVND (reference sequence). Unmatched junction bases numbered 7, after V lost 5 bases and J lost 7 bases.

This clone turned up a few times. This chain uses TRBV6-6 with TRBJ1-1; 12 nucleotides agree with TRBD1. V shed 5 bases and J 0 bases; nucleotides not matched to a gene: 10. This CDR3 spans 18 amino acids. The germline V gene encodes CDR1 MNHNY and CDR2 SVGAGI (reference sequence). For the CDR3, the DNA is TGTGCCAGCAGTCCAACCGGGACAGGGGGCCGCATGAACACTGAAGCTTTCTTT. Residues: CASSPTGTGGRMNTEAFF.

CDR3 region: CASSLPMSGNTIYF. CDR3 DNA sequence: TGTGCCAGCAGCTTACCCATGTCTGGAAACACCATATATTTT. This rearrangement joins TRBV11-2 to TRBJ1-3, with D unclear. V was clipped by 2 bases and J by 1 base, with 6 bases between them. The CDR3 sequence is 14 residues long. The V gene's germline CDR1 is SGHAT and CDR2 FQNNGV.

J is TRBJ1-5 and V is TRBV19; D not resolved. V was pared by 0 bases and J by 3 bases, with 9 bases between. CDR3 size: 15 residues. Germline-derived CDR1 and CDR2 are LNHDA and SQIVND (reference sequence). The DNA for the CDR3 is TGTGCCAGTAGTATAGATCCAGGAAACAATCAGCCCCAGCATTTT. Amino acids: CASSIDPGNNQPQHF. The full variable domain, its missing parts supplied by reference TRBV19 and TRBJ1-5, is DGGITQSPKYLFRKEGQNVTLSCEQNLNHDAMYWYRQDPGQGLRLIYYSQIVNDFQKGDIAEGYSVSREKKESFPLTVTSAQKNPTAFYLCASSIDPGNNQPQHFGDGTRLSIL.

The chain couples TRBV28 to TRBJ1-5; 8 bases are a match to TRBD1. The CDR3 sequence is 15 residues long. Germline V lookup: CDR1 MDHEN, CDR2 SYDVKM. The V and J ends lost 6 bases and 7 bases, in that order; junction bases with no gene match: 11. The CDR3 DNA reads as TGTGCCAGCAGGCTTTCAGGGGGCCTGGGACAGCCCCAGCATTTT. This sequence encodes CASRLSGGLGQPQHF.

CDR3 bases: TGTGCCAGCAGCTTAATGGCCGCAGGGGGCGACGAGCAGTACGTC. Translating it yields CASSLMAAGGDEQYV. V is TRBV7-9 and J is TRBJ2-7; the match to TRBD1 covers 8 bases. The length of the CDR3 is 15 residues. From germline, CDR1 is SEHNR and CDR2 FQNEAQ (reference sequence). With 2 bases clipped from V and 5 bases from J, the junction kept 8 bases outside the gene matches.

The chain employs TRBV28 and TRBJ1-1; perhaps TRBD1 as D (5 bases). The CDR3 is 12 residues long. Germline assignment: CDR1 MDHEN and CDR2 SYDVKM. V lost 11 bases to trimming and J lost 4 bases, with 14 bases between them. This chain's CDR3 is CAGGGGSTEAFF. The CDR3 region has the DNA TGTGCCGGCGGGGGGGGAAGCACTGAAGCTTTCTTT.

The CDR3 protein is CASSGDFEAGGLYGYTF. CDR3 nucleotide sequence: TGTGCCAGCAGTGGCGACTTTGAGGCAGGGGGCTTATATGGCTACACCTTC. The genes are TRBV6-1 and TRBJ1-2, with 8 bases that match TRBD1. The germline V gene has CDR1 MNHNS and CDR2 SASEGT. Losses at the gene ends were 4 bases for V and 5 bases for J; bases not matched to a gene: 15. CDR3 length: 17 amino acids.

The chain carries TRBV27 and TRBJ2-7; TRBD2 matches 9 bases. After removal of 6 bases from V and 5 bases from J, the junction contained 8 bases not matched to a gene. Germline V gene lookup returns CDR1 MNHEY and CDR2 SMNVEV (reference sequence). The CDR3 is 14 amino acids. The CDR3 sequence is CASSRAGGRHEQYV. In DNA, the CDR3 is TGTGCCAGCAGCAGAGCGGGGGGCCGCCACGAGCAGTACGTC.

V is TRBV11-2 and J is TRBJ2-1; a possible D gene is TRBD2 (6 bases). V was pared by 4 bases and J by 4 bases, with 23 bases between. Germline CDR1 is SGHAT and CDR2 is FQNNGV. The CDR3 loop spans 18 amino acids. DNA of the CDR3: TGTGCCAGCAGCTGGGACTTAGCCTCAGGCCAGCCTTACAATGAGCAGTTCTTC. This encodes CASSWDLASGQPYNEQFF.

The CDR3 region is CASRRGGTPERYGYTF. CDR3 nucleotide sequence: TGTGCCAGCAGAAGGGGTGGGACTCCCGAACGGTATGGCTACACCTTC. The V and J genes are TRBV2 and TRBJ1-2; D might be TRBD1 (5 bases). This CDR3 spans 16 amino acids. CDR1 and CDR2 from the germline V gene are SNHLY and FYNNEI. V lost 6 bases and J 5 bases, leaving 22 bases between the germline ends.

The CDR3 DNA sequence: TGTGCCATTAGGAGGGGGGGAAGTGGGGCCAACGTCCTGACTTTC. This codes for CAIRRGGSGANVLTF. J is TRBJ2-6 and V is TRBV2; a weak D match, TRBD2 (7 bases). The V end was cut by 10 bases, the J end by 3 bases, with 16 bases between. The CDR3 loop spans 15 amino acids. Germline values: CDR1 SNHLY, CDR2 FYNNEI.